This T cell receptor (beta chain) was profiled in a study of control samples from healthy donors and cancer patients. CDR1 SNHLY and CDR2 FYNNEI come from the germline V gene. Trimming removed 6 bases from V and 0 bases from J, with 8 bases in between. The CDR3 consists of 13 residues. Only in-frame clones appear in the TCRdb table, and some are missing; sequencing was by immunoSEQ multiplex PCR. The sample has approximately 83,000 clones; approximately 95% are singletons. Sequenced material: blood. This chain uses TRBV2 with TRBJ1-2, with TRBD1 as a possible D gene (5 bases). The sequence was obtained from a woman under 40 in good health. CDR3 coding DNA: TGTGCCAGCAGGGGGACGGCTAACTATGGCTACACCTTC. As protein: CASRGTANYGYTF.